A single sample gave rise to the 15 T cell receptor beta chains below, sequenced in a study of blood T cells in healthy people across ages (dated by TCRdb to between 2014 and 2016). Receptors were amplified or captured by 5' RACE. The sample was run on an Illumina HiSeq 2500. A second PCR of roughly 6 to 12 cycles was performed with a sample-barcoded 5' primer and a J-beta primer mix. TCRdb took the public reads, trimmed them with fastp at Q25, ran MiXCR for clone calling and kept in-frame beta chains. Entries are consolidated by CDR3 protein sequence, retaining the most common genes and DNA. The sample data list over 300,000 distinct CDR3 sequences, and roughly half of these were observed just once. Under 65% of the sample is taken by the ten largest. Sequenced: blood. The origin of the receptors is a man in his sixties in good health.

This clonotype was seen a handful of times. V usage is TRBV11-2 and J usage is TRBJ1-6; D ambiguous. Germline assignment: CDR1 SGHAT and CDR2 FQNNGV. The CDR3 consists of 16 residues. V was trimmed by 5 bases and J by 7 bases, leaving 18 bases between them. The CDR3 nucleotides are TGTGCCAGCAGCCCCCTGACAAGACTTCCCAATTCACCCCTCCACTTT. Translation: CASSPLTRLPNSPLHF. Based on the CDR3 plus reference TRBV11-2 and TRBJ1-6, the full variable domain is EAGVAQSPRYKIIEKRQSVAFWCNPISGHATLYWYQQILGQGPKLLIQFQNNGVVDDSQLPKDRFSAERLKGVDSTLKIQPAKLEDSAVYLCASSPLTRLPNSPLHFGNGTRLTVT.

The chain is built from TRBV2 and TRBJ2-5, with 7 bases that match TRBD1. This CDR3 is built from 11 residues. V trimming: 3 bases; J trimming: 13 bases; junction bases outside the gene matches: 5. Germline V gene data show CDR1 as SNHLY and CDR2 as FYNNEI. Written as DNA, the CDR3 is TGTGCCAGCAGTGACGGGGACAGAACGTACTTC. This translates into CASSDGDRTYF.

The chain links TRBV7-2 to TRBJ2-7; 7 positions agree with TRBD2. CDR3 length: 15 amino acids. Germline V gene lookup returns CDR1 SGHTA and CDR2 FQGNSA. J lost 2 bases, V lost 2 bases, and 6 bases had no gene match. CDR3 protein: CASSLKRDPTYEQYF. The CDR3 DNA is TGTGCCAGCAGCTTAAAGCGGGACCCCACCTACGAGCAGTACTTC.

V gene TRBV20-1 combines with J gene TRBJ1-2; possibly TRBD1 for D (5 bases). V was clipped by 3 bases and J by 3 bases, with 11 bases between them. The germline CDR1 and CDR2 sequences are DFQATT and SNEGSKA (reference sequence). The CDR3 extends over 13 amino acids. CDR3 sequence reads: CSASTGTHYGYTF. The CDR3 region has the DNA TGCAGTGCTAGCACCGGGACCCACTATGGCTACACCTTC.

The sample holds a few counts of this clonotype. The chain is built from TRBV11-1 and TRBJ2-6; no firm D call. Germline V CDR1 and CDR2: SGHAT, FQDESV (reference sequence). The CDR3 has 14 amino acids. V was trimmed by 11 bases and J by 4 bases, leaving 15 bases between them. The CDR3 reads CARRRSLGANVLTF. For the CDR3, the DNA is TGTGCCCGTAGACGGAGTCTGGGGGCCAACGTCCTGACTTTC.

The chain uses TRBV28 and TRBJ2-5; D possibly corresponds to TRBD2 (6 bases). The germline V and J ends were trimmed by 6 bases and 5 bases, with 19 bases remaining between them. The CDR3 has 15 amino acids. Germline values: CDR1 MDHEN, CDR2 SYDVKM. CDR3 amino acids: CASRHRRAGWETQYF. As DNA, the CDR3 is TGTGCCAGCAGACACCGCCGGGCGGGATGGGAGACCCAGTACTTC.

The chain couples TRBV14 to TRBJ1-2; D gene unclear. V dropped 1 base and J dropped 7 bases, with 10 bases sitting between them. The CDR3 sequence is 13 residues long. The germline CDR1 and CDR2 sequences are SGHDN and FVKESK. CDR3 bases: TGTGCCAGCAGCCAAGGGGCCATAGGTGGCTACACCTTC. It specifies CASSQGAIGGYTF. The full variable domain, with the rest looked up from reference TRBV14 and TRBJ1-2, is EAGVTQFPSHSVIEKGQTVTLRCDPISGHDNLYWYRRVMGKEIKFLLHFVKESKQDESGMPNNRFLAERTGGTYSTLKVQPAELEDSGVYFCASSQGAIGGYTFGSGTRLTVV.

Points on this clonotype: Germline is not matched at one junction end, which may reflect a read error. The rearrangement links TRBV12-3 or TRBV12-4 to TRBJ2-1; TRBD2 matches 7 bases. The CDR3 length is 15 residues. CDR3 in DNA: TGTGCCAGCAGTTTAGCGGGGGGGAGCGGGAATGGGCAGTTCTTC. This sequence encodes CASSLAGGSGNGQFF.

The sample holds a few counts of this clonotype. This chain uses TRBV5-1 with TRBJ2-7; 7 positions agree with TRBD2. The V gene end was trimmed by 7 bases and the J gene end by 0 bases; junction bases not matched to a gene: 1. The CDR3 contains 12 residues. Germline CDR1 reads SGHRS; CDR2 reads YFSETQ. The CDR3, as DNA: TGCGCCAGCGGGGACTACTCCTACGAGCAGTACTTC. This codes for CASGDYSYEQYF.

The CDR3 DNA is TGTGCCAGCAGTTTAACGGGGACCCTCAATGAGCAGTTCTTC. It codes for CASSLTGTLNEQFF. The V and J genes are TRBV12-3 or TRBV12-4 and TRBJ2-1, with D perhaps being TRBD1 or TRBD2 (5 bases each). Trimming took 2 bases from V and 6 from J, leaving 11 bases between them. CDR3 size: 14 residues.

The V gene is TRBV5-1, the J gene TRBJ1-2; TRBD1 might be the D (5 bases). Germline V lookup: CDR1 SGHRS, CDR2 YFSETQ. This CDR3 contains 14 residues. V was trimmed by 4 bases and J by 2 bases, leaving 12 bases between them. CDR3 region: CASSHNRQNYGYTF. The CDR3 coding sequence is TGCGCCAGCAGCCACAATCGACAGAACTATGGCTACACCTTC.

The chain carries TRBV30 and TRBJ2-1; 9 bases agree with TRBD2. CDR3 length equals 15 residues. CDR1 GTSNPN and CDR2 SVGIG come from the germline V gene (reference sequence). The V and J ends lost 2 bases and 4 bases, in that order; junction bases with no gene match: 6. The CDR3: CAWSHSGRGYNEQFF. The CDR3, as DNA: TGTGCCTGGAGTCATAGCGGGAGAGGGTACAATGAGCAGTTCTTC.

The chain combines TRBV20-1 with TRBJ2-1; maybe TRBD2 (5 bases). This CDR3 is built from 13 residues. From germline, CDR1 is DFQATT and CDR2 SNEGSKA (reference sequence). In DNA, the CDR3 is TGCAGCTTTACTGAGGGTGGCTACAATGAGCAGTTCTTC. It codes for CSFTEGGYNEQFF.

The genes are TRBV5-1 and TRBJ2-5; perhaps TRBD2 as D (6 bases). The CDR3 loop spans 12 amino acids. V lost 8 bases to trimming and J lost 5 bases, with 13 bases between them. Per the germline V gene, CDR1 is SGHRS and CDR2 is YFSETQ. The CDR3 protein is CASQRVGETQYF. The CDR3 DNA sequence: TGCGCCAGTCAGCGGGTCGGCGAGACCCAGTACTTC.

Concerning this clonotype: The junction and the germline gene differ at one end; a read error may be behind it. The chain combines TRBV6-6 with TRBJ2-7, with 7 bases fitting TRBD2. From germline, CDR1 is MNHNY and CDR2 SVGAGI (reference sequence). CDR3 length: 13 amino acids. The CDR3 nucleotides are TGCGCCAGCAGTTTCCCCCGGGGGGTGGAGCAGTACTTC. Its translation is CASSFPRGVEQYF.